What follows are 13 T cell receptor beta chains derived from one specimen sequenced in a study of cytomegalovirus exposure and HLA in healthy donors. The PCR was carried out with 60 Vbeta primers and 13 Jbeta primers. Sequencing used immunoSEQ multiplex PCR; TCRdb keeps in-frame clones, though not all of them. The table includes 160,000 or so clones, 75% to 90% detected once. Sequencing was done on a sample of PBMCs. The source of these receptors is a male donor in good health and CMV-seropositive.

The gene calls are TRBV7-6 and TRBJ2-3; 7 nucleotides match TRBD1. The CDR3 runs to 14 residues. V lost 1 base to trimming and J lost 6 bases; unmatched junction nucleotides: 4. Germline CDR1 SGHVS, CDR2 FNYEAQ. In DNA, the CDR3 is TGTGCCAGCAGCTTAGGGACAGGATCCGATACGCAGTATTTT. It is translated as CASSLGTGSDTQYF.

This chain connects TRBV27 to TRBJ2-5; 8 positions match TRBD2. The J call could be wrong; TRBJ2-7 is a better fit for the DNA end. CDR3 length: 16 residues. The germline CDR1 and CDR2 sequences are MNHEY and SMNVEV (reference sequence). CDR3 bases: TGTGCCAGCAGTTCAAGACCCGGGACTAGGAGCTACGAGCAGTACTTC. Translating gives CASSSRPGTRSYEQYF.

DNA of the CDR3: TGTGCCTTACTGTTCACTGAAGCTTTCTTT. Translated, it gives CALLFTEAFF. The chain has TRBV7-7 and TRBJ1-1; D unresolved. This CDR3 region has 10 residues. The V gene's germline CDR1 is SSHAT and CDR2 FNYEAQ (reference sequence). Trimming shortened V by 11 bases and J by 4 bases, and 8 bases separated the two germline ends.

The chain's CDR3 is CASSQSDRFYEQYF. The CDR3, as DNA: TGCGCCAGCAGCCAGTCGGACAGATTTTACGAGCAGTACTTC. The chain carries TRBV4-1 and TRBJ2-7; tentatively, D is TRBD1 (6 bases). CDR3 length: 14 residues. Germline V lookup: CDR1 MGHRA, CDR2 YSYEKL. V was clipped by 3 bases and J by 4 bases, with 13 bases between them.

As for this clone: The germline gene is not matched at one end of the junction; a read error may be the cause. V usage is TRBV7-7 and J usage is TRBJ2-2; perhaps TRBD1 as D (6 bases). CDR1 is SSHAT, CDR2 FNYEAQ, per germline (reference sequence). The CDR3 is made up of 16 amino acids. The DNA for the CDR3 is TGTGCTAGCAGCACCGGGACATATAAGAACACCGGGGAGCTGTTTTTT. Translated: CASSTGTYKNTGELFF.

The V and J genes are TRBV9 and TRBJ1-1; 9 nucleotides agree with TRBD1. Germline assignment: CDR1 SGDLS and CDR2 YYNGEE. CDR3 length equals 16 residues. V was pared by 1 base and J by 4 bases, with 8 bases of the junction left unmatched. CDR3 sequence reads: CASSVPTGTGTTEAFF. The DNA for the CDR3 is TGTGCCAGCAGCGTACCGACCGGGACAGGGACCACTGAAGCTTTCTTT.

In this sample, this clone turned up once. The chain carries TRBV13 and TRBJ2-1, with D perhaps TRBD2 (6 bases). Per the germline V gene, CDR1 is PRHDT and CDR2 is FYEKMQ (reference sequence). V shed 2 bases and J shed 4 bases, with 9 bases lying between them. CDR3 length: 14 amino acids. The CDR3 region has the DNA TGTGCCAGCAGCTTAAACCTAGCGTACAATGAGCAGTTCTTC. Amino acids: CASSLNLAYNEQFF.

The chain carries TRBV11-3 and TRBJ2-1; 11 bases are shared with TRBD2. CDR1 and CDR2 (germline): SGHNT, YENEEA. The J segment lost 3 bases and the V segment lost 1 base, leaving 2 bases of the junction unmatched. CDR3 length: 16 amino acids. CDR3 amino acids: CASSLGLAGGYNEQFF. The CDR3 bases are TGTGCCAGCAGCTTAGGGCTAGCGGGAGGCTACAATGAGCAGTTCTTC.

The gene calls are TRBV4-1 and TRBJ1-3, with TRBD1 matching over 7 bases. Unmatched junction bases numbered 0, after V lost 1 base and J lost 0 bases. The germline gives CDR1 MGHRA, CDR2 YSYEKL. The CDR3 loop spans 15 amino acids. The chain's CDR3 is CASSQGQGSGNTIYF. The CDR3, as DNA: TGCGCCAGCAGCCAAGGACAGGGCTCTGGAAACACCATATATTTT.

DNA for the CDR3: TGTGCCAGCAGCGGAGGACTAGTTCACGGTGAGCAGTTCTTC. This codes for CASSGGLVHGEQFF. The chain joins TRBV11-3 to TRBJ2-1, with TRBD2 matching over 7 bases. This CDR3 has 14 residues. The J segment lost 9 bases and the V segment lost 5 bases, leaving 10 bases of the junction unmatched. The V gene's germline CDR1 is SGHNT and CDR2 YENEEA.

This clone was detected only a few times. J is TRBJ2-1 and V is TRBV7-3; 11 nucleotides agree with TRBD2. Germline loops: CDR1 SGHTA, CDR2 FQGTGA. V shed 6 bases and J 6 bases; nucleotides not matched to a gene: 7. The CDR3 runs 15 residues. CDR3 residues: CASSHTSGSFNEQFF. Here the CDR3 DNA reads TGTGCCAGCAGTCACACTAGCGGGAGCTTCAATGAGCAGTTCTTC.

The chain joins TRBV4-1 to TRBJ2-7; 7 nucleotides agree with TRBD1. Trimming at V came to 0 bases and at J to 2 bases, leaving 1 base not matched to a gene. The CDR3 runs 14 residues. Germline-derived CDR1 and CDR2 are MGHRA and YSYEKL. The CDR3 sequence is CASSQETGPYEQYF. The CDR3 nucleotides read TGCGCCAGCAGCCAAGAGACAGGGCCCTACGAGCAGTACTTC.

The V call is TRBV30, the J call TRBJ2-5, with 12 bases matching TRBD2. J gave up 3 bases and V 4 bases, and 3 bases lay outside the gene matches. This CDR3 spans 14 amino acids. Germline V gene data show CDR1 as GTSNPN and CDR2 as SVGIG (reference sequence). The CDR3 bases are TGTGCCTGGAAGAGACTAGCGGGAGAAGAGACCCAGTACTTC. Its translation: CAWKRLAGEETQYF.